The 4 T cell receptor beta chains in this list originate from one sample, sequenced in a study of blood T cell repertoires in COVID-19 (dated by TCRdb to the early 2020s). Library preparation used the immunoSEQ multiplex PCR assay. TCRdb holds this immuneACCESS table with in-frame rearrangements only. Some clones are missing; in checked studies, unresolved V genes explain under half, and the rest has no known cause. This sample has 200,000 or so clones in its table, and about 82% of those were observed once. The ten biggest clones cover 10% of the sample. What was sequenced was peripheral blood. The receptors come from a woman of 80 years or more with acute or convalescent COVID-19.

The J gene is TRBJ2-2, the V gene TRBV5-5, with D tentatively TRBD1 (6 bases). The germline V gene has CDR1 SGHKS and CDR2 YYEKEE (reference sequence). The CDR3 runs 14 residues. The V end was cut by 4 bases, the J end by 6 bases, with 13 bases between. The CDR3 spells CASSPYPGAGELFF. The CDR3, as DNA: TGTGCCAGCAGCCCATACCCAGGGGCCGGGGAGCTGTTTTTT. Looking up the rest from reference TRBV5-5 and TRBJ2-2 gives the full variable domain: DAGVTQSPTHLIKTRGQQVTLRCSPISGHKSVSWYQQVLGQGPQFIFQYYEKEERGRGNFPDRFSARQFPNYSSELNVNALLLGDSALYLCASSPYPGAGELFFGEGSRLTVL.

This chain connects TRBV3-1 (or the pseudogene TRBV3-2) to TRBJ1-1, with no clear D. Germline values: CDR1 LGHDT, CDR2 YNNKEL (reference sequence). V was pared by 1 base and J by 1 base, with 10 bases between. The CDR3 sequence is 15 residues long. CDR3 DNA: TGTGCCAGCAGCCAAGGGCTTACAGCGAACACTGAAGCTTTCTTT. This codes for CASSQGLTANTEAFF.

CDR3 DNA: TGCAGCGTGGTGGTGGTAGCGAGCACCTACGAGCAGTACTTC. Protein product: CSVVVVASTYEQYF. The chain has TRBV29-1 and TRBJ2-7; D possibly corresponds to TRBD2 (5 bases). The germline V gene has CDR1 SQVTM and CDR2 ANQGSEA. CDR3 size: 14 residues. With 6 bases removed from V and 2 bases from J, the gap between germline ends came to 17 bases.

This chain links TRBV28 with TRBJ2-7, with TRBD2 as a possible D gene (6 bases). Germline CDR1 is MDHEN and CDR2 is SYDVKM. The V end was cut by 3 bases, the J end by 6 bases, with 12 bases between. CDR3 length: 13 amino acids. The CDR3 DNA reads as TGTGCCAGCAGTTTGACTAGTTGGAGCGAGCAGTACTTC. It specifies CASSLTSWSEQYF.